A selection of T cell receptor beta chains follows, all from one sample in a study of cytomegalovirus exposure and HLA in healthy donors. Assay: immunoSEQ multiplex PCR; the TCRdb copy retains only in-frame clones and omits some. The data show about 110,000 clones, roughly 82% seen once. Input material: PBMCs. Receptors were obtained from a male donor in good health and CMV-seropositive. Both conserved end residues are part of each CDR3. The listing skips clone size in some rows; elsewhere it reads once, few, many or a size class.

v_gene	j_gene	len	abundance	CDR3aa
TRBV11-1	TRBJ1-1	14	few	CASSLRGQNTEAFF
TRBV7-6	TRBJ2-1	12	NA	CASSSLGIEQFF
TRBV2	TRBJ1-2	14	NA	CASSVWTGDYGYTF
TRBV2	TRBJ2-6	18	NA	CASSETRGGAFGANVLTF
TRBV2	TRBJ2-3	15	NA	CASSGDRAGSDTQYF
TRBV7-3	TRBJ1-1	16	NA	CASSPQGATLNTEAFF
TRBV29-1	TRBJ1-1	12	few	CSAKGQITEAFF
TRBV19	TRBJ1-1	18	NA	CASSTTGTSPSYSSEAFF
TRBV7-2	TRBJ2-2	14	NA	CASSWTGRTGELFF
TRBV7-9	TRBJ2-1	15	few	CASSLKQGVPNEQFF
TRBV6-5	TRBJ1-2	15	NA	CASSYSPGQGYGYTF
TRBV29-1	TRBJ1-1	12	NA	CSVHRGPTEAFF
TRBV7-8	TRBJ1-1	14	NA	CASSLAGRGTEAFF
TRBV7-9	TRBJ1-1	15	NA	CASSLVFEGRTEAFF
TRBV7-3	TRBJ2-1	15	NA	CASSLGTSGDNEQFF
TRBV5-1	TRBJ1-2	13	once	CASSLSGKYGYTF
TRBV18	TRBJ2-4	13	NA	CASSLGGGNIQYF
TRBV4-2	TRBJ2-7	12	NA	CASSQGTGKAYF
TRBV7-9	TRBJ2-2	16	NA	CSSSFTSGGNTGELFF
TRBV18	TRBJ1-2	15	NA	CASSPPQTGGYGYTF
TRBV5-1	TRBJ1-1	13	NA	CASSRDSNTEAFF
TRBV30	TRBJ2-2	14	once	CAWSPHGITGELFF
TRBV27	TRBJ2-5	13	few	CASRGGGEETQYF
TRBV5-1	TRBJ2-7	17	once	CASSLTTGTVRSYEQYF
TRBV6-6	TRBJ2-7	13	few	CASRLRDGDEQYF
TRBV19	TRBJ2-2	14	NA	CASKGGAGTGELFF
TRBV7-2	TRBJ2-3	15	NA	CASSLASLYTDTQYF
TRBV7-7	TRBJ2-7	13	NA	CASSRGRDYEQYF